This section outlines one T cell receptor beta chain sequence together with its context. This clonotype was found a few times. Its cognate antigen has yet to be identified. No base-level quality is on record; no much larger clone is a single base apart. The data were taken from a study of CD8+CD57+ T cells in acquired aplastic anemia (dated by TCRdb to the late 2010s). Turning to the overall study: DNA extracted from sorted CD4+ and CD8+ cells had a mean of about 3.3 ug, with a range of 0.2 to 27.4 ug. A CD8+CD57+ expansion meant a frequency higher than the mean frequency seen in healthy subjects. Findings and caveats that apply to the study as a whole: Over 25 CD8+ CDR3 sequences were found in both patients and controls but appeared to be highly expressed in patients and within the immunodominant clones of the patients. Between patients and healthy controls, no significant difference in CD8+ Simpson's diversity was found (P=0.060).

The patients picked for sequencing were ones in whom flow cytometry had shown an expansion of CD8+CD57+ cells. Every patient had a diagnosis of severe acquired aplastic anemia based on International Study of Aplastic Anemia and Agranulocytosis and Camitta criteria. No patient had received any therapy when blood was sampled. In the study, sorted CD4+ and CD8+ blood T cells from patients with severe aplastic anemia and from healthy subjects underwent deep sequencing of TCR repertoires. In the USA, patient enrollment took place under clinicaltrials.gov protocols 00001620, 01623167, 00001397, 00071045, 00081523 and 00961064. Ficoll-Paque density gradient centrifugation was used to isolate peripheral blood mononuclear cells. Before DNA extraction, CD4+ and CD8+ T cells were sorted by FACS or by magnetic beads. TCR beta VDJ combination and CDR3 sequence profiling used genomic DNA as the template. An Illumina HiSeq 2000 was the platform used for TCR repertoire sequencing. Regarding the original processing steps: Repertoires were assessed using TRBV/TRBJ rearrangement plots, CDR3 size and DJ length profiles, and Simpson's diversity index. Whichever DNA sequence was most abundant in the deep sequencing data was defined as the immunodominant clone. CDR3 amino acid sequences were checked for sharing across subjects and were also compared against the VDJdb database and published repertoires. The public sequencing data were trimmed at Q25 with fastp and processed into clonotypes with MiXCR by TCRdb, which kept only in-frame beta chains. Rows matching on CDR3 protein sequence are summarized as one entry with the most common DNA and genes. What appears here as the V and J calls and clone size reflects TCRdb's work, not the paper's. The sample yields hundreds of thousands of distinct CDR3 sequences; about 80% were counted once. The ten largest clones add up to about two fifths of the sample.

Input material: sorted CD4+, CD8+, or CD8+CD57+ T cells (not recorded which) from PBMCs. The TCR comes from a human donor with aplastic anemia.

The nucleotide sequence is TGTGCCAGCAGCTTAGATCTCACAGGCGAGGATACGCAGTATTTT. Its translation is CASSLDLTGEDTQYF. Rearrangement joined TRBV11-3 to TRBJ2-3; the D region possibly corresponds to TRBD1 (5 bases align). From the cysteine through the phenylalanine, the CDR3 covers 15 amino acids. Only the CDR3 region is kept as DNA, spanning 45 bases read in frame from base 1. V was cut back by 0 bases and J by 6 bases, leaving a gap of 13 bases between them. CDR1 is given as SGHNT and CDR2 as YENEEA, both from the germline V gene. Extended through the reference TRBV11-3 and TRBJ2-3 proteins, this CDR3 yields the full variable domain: EAGVVQSPRYKIIEKKQPVAFWCNPISGHNTLYWYLQNLGQGPELLIRYENEEAVDDSQLPKDRFSAERLKGVDSTLKIQPAELGDSAVYLCASSLDLTGEDTQYFGPGTRLTVL.